This paragraph reports one T cell receptor (beta chain). The record originates from a study of blood T cell repertoires in COVID-19. Background on the study: Italy, Spain and the United States were the sources of the convalescent and acute COVID-19 samples.

The CDR3 covers 16 residues. Germline CDR1 reads SGHAT; CDR2 reads FQNNGV. Trimming removed 1 base at V and 2 bases at J, with 9 bases between. As originally analysed: Amplification with reference gene primers provided the estimates of nucleated cell counts. TCRdb's table, derived via immunoSEQ multiplex PCR, lists solely in-frame clones and lacks some. The V and J calls and clone size were taken over from that table, and D and trimming were inferred from the DNA. The sample consists of some 19,000 clones, roughly 84% of them appearing once. The specimen was peripheral blood. The V gene is TRBV11-2, the J gene TRBJ2-6; D may be TRBD1 (5 bases). This receptor was taken from a human donor in a cohort sampled during active COVID-19. The donor label of this sample is uncertain. CDR3 in DNA: TGTGCCAGCAGCTTAGTTAGGGGTCCTGGGGCCAACGTCCTGACTTTC. Protein sequence: CASSLVRGPGANVLTF.